This T cell receptor (beta chain) was identified during a study of technical replicates of blood from several donors. Using immunoSEQ multiplex PCR, the repertoire was profiled, and TCRdb retains in-frame clones only, with some absent. This table has 100,000 or so clones, roughly 95% appearing once. CDR1 is MNHNS, CDR2 SASEGT, per germline. The CDR3 totals 14 residues. V shed 7 bases, J shed 4 bases, and the junction held 7 bases outside the gene matches. The source of this sequence is a human donor in good health. The genes are TRBV6-1 and TRBJ1-5, with 7 bases aligning to TRBD1. Material for sequencing was T cells isolated from PBMCs. The CDR3 loop is CASKPRGANQPQHF. The DNA for the CDR3 is TGTGCCAGCAAACCCAGGGGGGCGAATCAGCCCCAGCATTTT.